This TCR beta chain was identified during a study of blood T cell repertoires in COVID-19. Across the whole study: PBMCs, B-cell-depleted T cells, or T cells were the source of the cDNA or gDNA that made up the material.

Grouping used clinical history reported by participants in a survey and questionnaire. In the original analysis: Nucleated cell number was recorded as an estimate derived from reference gene primer amplification. This table comes from immunoSEQ multiplex PCR, and its TCRdb copy is limited to in-frame clones, with some not included. D and trimming come from the DNA, and the V and J calls and clone size come from that table. This table holds around 380,000 clones, about 87% found once. The V segment lost 6 bases and the J segment 2 bases; nucleotides outside the gene matches: 5. The CDR3 length is 14 residues. Germline CDR1 reads SGDLS; CDR2 reads YYNGEE.

Sequencing was done on a sample of PBMCs or T cells enriched from blood (not recorded which). This TCR derives from a man aged 25-45 years who had recovered from COVID-19. The chain employs TRBV9 and TRBJ2-7, with TRBD2 matching 10 bases. CDR3 sequence: CASTAGLAAYEQYF. The CDR3 DNA reads as TGTGCCAGCACTGCCGGACTAGCGGCCTACGAGCAGTACTTC.